This TCR beta chain was sequenced in a study of early T cells in non-severe SARS-CoV-2 infection. MiXCR, applied by TCRdb to the 5' RACE reads, yields one record per CDR3 protein. The table shows 85,000 to 100,000 distinct CDR3 sequences, with around a sixth occurring only once. This clonotype has just a few counts. CDR1 is KGHSH and CDR2 is LQKENI in the germline V gene. This CDR3 contains 14 residues. Trimming removed 5 bases from V and 3 bases from J, with 11 bases in between. The source is an adult who was a healthcare worker with PCR-confirmed SARS-CoV-2 infection or an uninfected control (not recorded which). What was sequenced was whole blood. This chain links TRBV18 with TRBJ1-3, with D possibly TRBD1 on 5 matching bases. The CDR3 nucleotides read TGTGCCAGCTCATCCAGGGTTCGTGGAAACACCATATATTTT. Amino acid sequence: CASSSRVRGNTIYF. The full variable domain, completed using reference TRBV18 and TRBJ1-3, is NAGVMQNPRHLVRRRGQEARLRCSPMKGHSHVYWYRQLPEEGLKFMVYLQKENIIDESGMPKERFSAEFPKEGPSILRIQQVVRGDSAAYFCASSSRVRGNTIYFGEGSWLTVV.